This T cell receptor beta chain comes out of a study of blood T cells in healthy people across ages. Study results and limitations: Age showed a roughly linear inverse relationship with TCR beta diversity per million T cells.

Concerning this clonotype itself: Its target is unknown.

This CDR3 region has 18 residues. The V segment lost 3 bases and the J segment 3 bases; nucleotides outside the gene matches: 14. With a J-beta primer mix and a sample-barcoded 5' primer, a second PCR ran about 7 to 12 cycles. TCRdb reanalysed the 5' RACE reads using MiXCR and keeps one entry per CDR3 protein. The sample has roughly 1,500,000 distinct CDR3 sequences, 42% seen once. The chain recombines TRBV12-3 or TRBV12-4 with TRBJ2-7; 10 bases agree with TRBD2. This TCR was sampled from a woman under 30 in good health. The sequenced material came from blood. The CDR3 DNA sequence: TGTGCCAGCAGTTTGCCACCACTCAGCGGGAGGGCTGGCTACGAGCAGTACTTC. It yields the protein CASSLPPLSGRAGYEQYF.